This T cell receptor (beta chain) was profiled in a study of cytomegalovirus exposure and HLA in healthy donors. General observations from the study: In a later analysis, donors in an Asian-associated ancestry cluster reportedly had fewer N-insertions in productive TCRs than the cohort mean. Cytomegalovirus status, reportedly, was diagnosed with high specificity and sensitivity by the classifier.

Per the germline V gene, CDR1 is WNHNN and CDR2 is SYGVQD (reference sequence). Trimming shortened V by 8 bases and J by 0 bases, and 9 bases separated the two germline ends. The CDR3 consists of 13 residues. Use of 60 Vbeta and 13 Jbeta primers characterized the PCR. Repertoires were generated with immunoSEQ multiplex PCR, while TCRdb's copy carries only in-frame clones and drops some. The sample contains approximately 190,000 clones, about 86% of which appear only once. In regard to this clone: What it recognizes is unknown.

This sequence joins TRBV10-1 and TRBJ2-3; D gene ambiguous. The sequence was collected from a man in his forties or fifties in good health and CMV-seropositive. Material: PBMCs. CDR3 nucleotides: TGCGCCAGCGTAGGAGCTAGCACAGATACGCAGTATTTT. Translated: CASVGASTDTQYF.